This TCR beta chain derives from a study of blood T cell repertoires in COVID-19. Looking at the study overall: Samples of COVID-19 (acute and convalescent) were obtained from the United States, Italy and Spain. The cDNA or gDNA used as material had been derived from T cells, B-cell-depleted T cells, or PBMCs.

This CDR3 is built from 13 residues. Repertoires were generated with immunoSEQ multiplex PCR, while TCRdb's copy carries only in-frame clones and drops some. The profile shows approximately 100,000 clones, approximately 87% of them singletons. Sequenced material: peripheral blood. The clonotype comes from a woman aged 60 to 75 with acute or convalescent COVID-19. The V call is TRBV21-1, the J call TRBJ1-1; TRBD1 is the table's D call and was not checked against the DNA. TRBV21-1 is shown as a pseudogene. Here the CDR3 reads CASTTGGLTEAFF. The CDR3 coding sequence is TGTGCCAGCACCACAGGGGGTCTCACTGAAGCTTTCTTT.